This T cell receptor beta chain comes out of a study of vaccination effects on CD4 cells after COVID-19. Germline values: CDR1 SGHDT, CDR2 YYEEEE. The CDR3 consists of 15 residues. Trimming cost V 4 bases and J 5 bases; bases outside gene matches: 10. To note about this clone: Its specificity is not known.

Antigen-specific CD4+ T cells were expanded (with viral peptide pools) by the ViraFEST assay ahead of sequencing. Upon completion of around eleven days in culture, CD4+ T cells were isolated. Their SARS-CoV-2 infection, verified by PCR, occurred between March and December 2020. Cultures of fewer than 2.5 million PBMC per well contained around 10 IU/ml IL-2 plus 10 ug/ml peptides. Researchers assigned an HIV-1 Nef peptide pool to the negative control culture. Researchers swapped half the medium for IL-2 medium on both days 3 and 7. Data came from immunoSEQ multiplex PCR; TCRdb stores just in-frame clones and leaves some out. The data hold tens of thousands of clones, with about 77% observed a single time. Findings and caveats of the study: Clones that were induced by infection or by vaccine showed marked contraction late after vaccination.

The chain employs TRBV5-6 and TRBJ2-7; TRBD1 agrees at 9 bases. The sequence derives from a human donor who had a prior SARS-CoV-2 infection. The sample in question was CD4+ T cells from PBMCs cultured with HIV peptides, obtained before COVID-19 vaccination. Subset: HIV-1 Nef peptide pool negative control/reference culture. The CDR3 loop reads CASSNRGQGSDEQYF. DNA for the CDR3: TGTGCCAGCAGCAATAGGGGACAGGGCAGTGACGAGCAGTACTTC.